This T cell receptor (beta chain) was recovered during a study of vaccination effects on CD4 cells after COVID-19. Deletions cut 4 bases from V and 0 bases from J, with 12 bases between. Germline V gene lookup returns CDR1 KGHDR and CDR2 SFDVKD. This CDR3 has 16 residues. Profiled with immunoSEQ multiplex PCR; TCRdb holds only in-frame clones, not every one. The sample lists about 15,000 clones, more than 65% seen once, with about 23% in the top ten. The study's findings and limits: Long after vaccination, the clones induced by infection and by vaccine shrank markedly in size.

Before sequencing, viral peptide pools were used by the ViraFEST assay to expand antigen-specific CD4+ T cells. Following culture for ten to eleven days, CD4+ T cells were isolated. Either the BNT162b2 or mRNA-1273 vaccine was given to participants in two doses. This clone was counted between two and nine times. Its antigen is as yet unknown. The clonotype comes from a human donor who received a COVID-19 vaccine. This rearrangement joins TRBV24-1 to TRBJ1-3, with D unclear. The sequencing used CD4+ T cells from PBMCs cultured with HCoV-NL63 spike peptides, collected after COVID-19 vaccination. The CDR3 reads CATSDSRYFSGNTIYF. The CDR3 DNA is TGTGCCACCAGTGACTCCCGTTATTTCTCTGGAAACACCATATATTTT.